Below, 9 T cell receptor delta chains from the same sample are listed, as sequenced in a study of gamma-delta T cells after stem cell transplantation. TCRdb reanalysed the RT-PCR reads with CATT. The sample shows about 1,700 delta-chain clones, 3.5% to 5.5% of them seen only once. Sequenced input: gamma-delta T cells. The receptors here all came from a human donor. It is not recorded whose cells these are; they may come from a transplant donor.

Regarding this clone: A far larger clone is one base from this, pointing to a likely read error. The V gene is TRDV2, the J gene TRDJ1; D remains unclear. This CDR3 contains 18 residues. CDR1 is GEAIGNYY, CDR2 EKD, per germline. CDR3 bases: TGTGCCTGTGGCACCTTGTCCGGTCCCTCTACATACACCGATAAACTCATCTTT. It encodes CACGTLSGPSTYTDKLIF.

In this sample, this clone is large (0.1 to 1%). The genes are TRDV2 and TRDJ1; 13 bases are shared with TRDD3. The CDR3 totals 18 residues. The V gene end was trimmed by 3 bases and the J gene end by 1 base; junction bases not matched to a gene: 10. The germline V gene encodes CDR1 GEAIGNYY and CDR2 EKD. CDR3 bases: TGTGCCTGTGACCCCGTACTGGGGGATACGAGGGTCACCGATAAACTCATCTTT. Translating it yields CACDPVLGDTRVTDKLIF.

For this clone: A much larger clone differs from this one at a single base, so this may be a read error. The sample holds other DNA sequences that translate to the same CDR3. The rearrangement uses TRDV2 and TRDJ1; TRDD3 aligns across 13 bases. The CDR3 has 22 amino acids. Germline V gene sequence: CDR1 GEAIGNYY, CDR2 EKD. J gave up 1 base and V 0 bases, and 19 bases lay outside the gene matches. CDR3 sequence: CACDTGALLGDTGLRGTDKLIF. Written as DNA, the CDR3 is TGTGCCTGTGACACCGGGGCCCTACTGGGGGATACGGGTCTACGAGGCACCGATAAACTCATCTTT.

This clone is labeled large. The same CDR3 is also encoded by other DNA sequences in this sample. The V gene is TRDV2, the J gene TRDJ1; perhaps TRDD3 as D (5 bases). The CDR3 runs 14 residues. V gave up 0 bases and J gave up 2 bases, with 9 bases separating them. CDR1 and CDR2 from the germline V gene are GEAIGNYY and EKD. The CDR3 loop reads CACDTVGGTDKLIF. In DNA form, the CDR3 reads TGTGCCTGTGACACCGTCGGGGGGACCGATAAACTCATCTTT.

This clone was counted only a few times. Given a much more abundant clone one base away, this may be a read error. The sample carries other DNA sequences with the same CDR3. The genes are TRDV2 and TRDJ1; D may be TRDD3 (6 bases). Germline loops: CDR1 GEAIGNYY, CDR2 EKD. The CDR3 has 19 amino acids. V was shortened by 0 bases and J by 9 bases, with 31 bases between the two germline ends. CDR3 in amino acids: CACDTVVGGKGWGIRELIF. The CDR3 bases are TGTGCCTGTGACACCGTGGTCGGGGGCAAGGGCTGGGGTATACGCGAACTCATCTTT.

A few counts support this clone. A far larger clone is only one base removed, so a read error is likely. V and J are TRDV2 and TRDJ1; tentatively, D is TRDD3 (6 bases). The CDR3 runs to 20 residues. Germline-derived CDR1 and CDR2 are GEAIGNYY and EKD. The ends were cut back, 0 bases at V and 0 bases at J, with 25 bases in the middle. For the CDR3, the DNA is TGTGCCTGTGACACCGTGGGGGTCTCACCGGGGGGCTTGTACACCGATAAACTCATCTTT. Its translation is CACDTVGVSPGGLYTDKLIF.

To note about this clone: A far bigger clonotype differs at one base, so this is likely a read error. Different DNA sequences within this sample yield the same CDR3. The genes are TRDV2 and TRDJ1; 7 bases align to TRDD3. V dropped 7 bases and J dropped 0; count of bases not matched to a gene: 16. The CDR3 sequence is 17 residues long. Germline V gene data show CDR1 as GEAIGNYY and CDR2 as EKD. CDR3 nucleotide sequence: TGTGCCTGCGATAGACTACTGGGGCACCAGAACACCGATAAACTCATCTTT. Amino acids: CACDRLLGHQNTDKLIF.

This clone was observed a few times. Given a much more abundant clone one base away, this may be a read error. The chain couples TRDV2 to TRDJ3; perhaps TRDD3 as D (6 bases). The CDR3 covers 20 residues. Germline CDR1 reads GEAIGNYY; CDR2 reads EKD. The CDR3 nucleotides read TGTGCCTGTGACACCGCGGTCGGGGGAGCTAGCTCCTGTGACACCCGACAGATGTTTTTC. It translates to CACDTAVGGASSCDTRQMFF.

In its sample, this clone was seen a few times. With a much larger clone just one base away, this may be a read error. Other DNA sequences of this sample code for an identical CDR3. CDR3 sequence reads: CACDTLLTGGSNRVDKLIF. CDR3 nucleotide sequence: TGTGCTTGTGACACTCTCTTAACTGGGGGATCTAATCGGGTGGATAAACTCATCTTT. The chain uses TRDV2 and TRDJ1; 10 nucleotides line up with TRDD3. This CDR3 is built from 19 residues. Germline-derived CDR1 and CDR2 are GEAIGNYY and EKD.